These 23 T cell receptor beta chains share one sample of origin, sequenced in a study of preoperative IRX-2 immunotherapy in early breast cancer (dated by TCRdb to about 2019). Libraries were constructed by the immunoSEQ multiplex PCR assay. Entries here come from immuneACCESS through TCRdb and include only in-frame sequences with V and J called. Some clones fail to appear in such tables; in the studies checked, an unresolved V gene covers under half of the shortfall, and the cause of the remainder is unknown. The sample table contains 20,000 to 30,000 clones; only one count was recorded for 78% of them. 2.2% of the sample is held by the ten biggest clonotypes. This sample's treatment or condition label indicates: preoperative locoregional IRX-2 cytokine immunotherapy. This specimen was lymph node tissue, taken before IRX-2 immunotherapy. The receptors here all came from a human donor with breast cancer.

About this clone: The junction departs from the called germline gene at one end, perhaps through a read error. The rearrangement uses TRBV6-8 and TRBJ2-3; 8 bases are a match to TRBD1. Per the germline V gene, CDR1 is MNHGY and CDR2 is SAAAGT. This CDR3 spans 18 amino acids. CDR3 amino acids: CAISATPPGQAVTDTQYF. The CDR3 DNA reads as TGTGCCATCAGTGCCACCCCCCCGGGACAGGCGGTCACAGATACGCAGTATTTT.

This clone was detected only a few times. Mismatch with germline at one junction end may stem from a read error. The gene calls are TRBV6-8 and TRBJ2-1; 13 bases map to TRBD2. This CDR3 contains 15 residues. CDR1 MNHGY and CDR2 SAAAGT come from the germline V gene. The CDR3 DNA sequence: TGTGCCATCAGTGTCAGGACTAGCGGGGGTAATGAGCAGTTCTTC. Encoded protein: CAISVRTSGGNEQFF.

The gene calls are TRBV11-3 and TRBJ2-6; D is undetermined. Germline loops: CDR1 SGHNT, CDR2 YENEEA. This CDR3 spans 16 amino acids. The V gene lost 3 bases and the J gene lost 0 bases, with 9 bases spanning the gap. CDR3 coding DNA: TGTGCCAGCAGCTTGCAGTTTCTCTCTGGGGCCAACGTCCTGACTTTC. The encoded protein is CASSLQFLSGANVLTF.

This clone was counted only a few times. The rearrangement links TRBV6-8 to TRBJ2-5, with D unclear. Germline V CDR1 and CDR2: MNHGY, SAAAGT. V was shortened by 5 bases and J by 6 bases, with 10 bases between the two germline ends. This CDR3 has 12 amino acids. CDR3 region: CASSPAEKTQYF. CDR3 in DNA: TGTGCCAGCAGTCCCGCGGAGAAGACCCAGTACTTC.

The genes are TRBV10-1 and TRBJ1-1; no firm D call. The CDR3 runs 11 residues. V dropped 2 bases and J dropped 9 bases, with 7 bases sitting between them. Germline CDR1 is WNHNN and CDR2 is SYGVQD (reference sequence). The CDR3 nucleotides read TGCGCCAGCAGTGAGGGTATCCAAGCTTTCTTT. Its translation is CASSEGIQAFF.

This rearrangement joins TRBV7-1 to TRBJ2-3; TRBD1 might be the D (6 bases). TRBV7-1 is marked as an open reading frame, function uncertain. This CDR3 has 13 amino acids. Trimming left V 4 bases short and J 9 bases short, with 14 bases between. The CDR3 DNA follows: TGTGCCAGCAGCTTTGACAGGTGGGAAACGCAGTATTTT. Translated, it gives CASSFDRWETQYF.

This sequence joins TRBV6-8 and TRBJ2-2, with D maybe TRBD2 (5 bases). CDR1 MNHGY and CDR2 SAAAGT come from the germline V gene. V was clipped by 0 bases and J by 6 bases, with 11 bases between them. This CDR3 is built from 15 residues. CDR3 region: CASSYSTRGSGELFF. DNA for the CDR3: TGTGCCAGCAGTTACTCGACCCGGGGTTCCGGGGAGCTGTTTTTT.

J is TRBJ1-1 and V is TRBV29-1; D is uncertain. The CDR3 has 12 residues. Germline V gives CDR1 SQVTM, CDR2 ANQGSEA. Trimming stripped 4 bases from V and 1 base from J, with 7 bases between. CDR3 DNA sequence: TGCAGCGTTGTCTTCTGGAACACTGAAGCTTTCTTT. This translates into CSVVFWNTEAFF.

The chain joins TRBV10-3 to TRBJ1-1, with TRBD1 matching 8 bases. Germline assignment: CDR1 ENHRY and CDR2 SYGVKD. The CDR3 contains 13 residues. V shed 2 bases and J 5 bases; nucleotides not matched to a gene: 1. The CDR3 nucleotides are TGTGCCATCAGTGAGAACAGGGGGACTGAAGCTTTCTTT. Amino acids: CAISENRGTEAFF.

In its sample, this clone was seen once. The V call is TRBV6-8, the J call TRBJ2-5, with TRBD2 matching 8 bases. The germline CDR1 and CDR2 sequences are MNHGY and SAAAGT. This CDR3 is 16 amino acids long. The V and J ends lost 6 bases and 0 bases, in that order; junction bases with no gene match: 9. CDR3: CASRPGTRLYQETQYF. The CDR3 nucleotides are TGTGCCAGCAGACCCGGGACTAGGCTCTACCAAGAGACCCAGTACTTC.

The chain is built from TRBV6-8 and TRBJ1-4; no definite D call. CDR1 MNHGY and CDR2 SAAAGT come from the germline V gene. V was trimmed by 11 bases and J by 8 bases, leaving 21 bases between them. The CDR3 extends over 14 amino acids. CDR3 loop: CAVGPAPPREKLFF. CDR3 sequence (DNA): TGTGCCGTCGGTCCTGCACCCCCGAGGGAAAAACTGTTTTTT.

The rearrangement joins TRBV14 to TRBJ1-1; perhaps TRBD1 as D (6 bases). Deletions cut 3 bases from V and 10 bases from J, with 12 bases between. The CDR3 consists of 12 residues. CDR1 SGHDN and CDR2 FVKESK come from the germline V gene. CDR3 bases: TGTGCCAGCAGCCAGAACAGGGTGGGAGCTTTCTTT. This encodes CASSQNRVGAFF.

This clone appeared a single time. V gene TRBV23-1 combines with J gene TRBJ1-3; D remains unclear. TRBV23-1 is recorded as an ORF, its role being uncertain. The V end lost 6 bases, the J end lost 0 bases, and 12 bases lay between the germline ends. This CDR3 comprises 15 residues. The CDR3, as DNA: TGCGCCAGCAGCCATGACAAATACTCTGGAAACACCATATATTTT. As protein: CASSHDKYSGNTIYF.

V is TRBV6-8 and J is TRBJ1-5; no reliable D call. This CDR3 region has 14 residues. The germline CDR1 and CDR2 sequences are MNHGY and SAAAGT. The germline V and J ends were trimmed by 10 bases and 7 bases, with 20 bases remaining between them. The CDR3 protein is CATFRLGFGQPQHF. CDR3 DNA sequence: TGTGCCACCTTCCGGTTAGGGTTCGGCCAGCCCCAGCATTTT.

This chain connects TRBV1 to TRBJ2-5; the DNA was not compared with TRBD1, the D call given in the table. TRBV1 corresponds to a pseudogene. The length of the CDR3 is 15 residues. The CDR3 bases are TGCGCCAGCAGCCAAGCCGTTACACCACAAGAGACCCAGTACTTC. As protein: CASSQAVTPQETQYF.

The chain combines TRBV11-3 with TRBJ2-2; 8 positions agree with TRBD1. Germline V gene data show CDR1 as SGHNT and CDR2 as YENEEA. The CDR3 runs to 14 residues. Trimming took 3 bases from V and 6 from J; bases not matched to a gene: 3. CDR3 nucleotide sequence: TGTGCCAGCAGCTTGCAACAGGGGGCCGGGGAGCTGTTTTTT. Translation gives CASSLQQGAGELFF.

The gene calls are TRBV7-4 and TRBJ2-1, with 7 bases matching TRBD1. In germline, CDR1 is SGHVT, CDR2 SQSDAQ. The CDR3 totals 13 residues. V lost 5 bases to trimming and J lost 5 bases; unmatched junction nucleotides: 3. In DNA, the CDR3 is TGTGCCAGCAGCCCCGACAGGGACAATGAGCAGTTCTTC. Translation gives CASSPDRDNEQFF.

CDR3 region: CASSATGGVEQYF. The CDR3 DNA reads TGTGCCAGTAGTGCAACAGGGGGCGTGGAGCAGTACTTC. The chain carries TRBV19 and TRBJ2-7; the match to TRBD1 covers 9 bases. The germline gives CDR1 LNHDA, CDR2 SQIVND (reference sequence). The V segment lost 5 bases and the J segment 7 bases; nucleotides outside the gene matches: 6. The CDR3 is 13 amino acids.

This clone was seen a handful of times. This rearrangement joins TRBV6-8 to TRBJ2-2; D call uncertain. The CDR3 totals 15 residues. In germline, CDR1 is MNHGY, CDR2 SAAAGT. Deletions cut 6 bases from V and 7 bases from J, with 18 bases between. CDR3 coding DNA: TGTGCCAGCAGCCTCGGGCAGGATAATCACGGGGAGCTGTTTTTT. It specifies CASSLGQDNHGELFF.

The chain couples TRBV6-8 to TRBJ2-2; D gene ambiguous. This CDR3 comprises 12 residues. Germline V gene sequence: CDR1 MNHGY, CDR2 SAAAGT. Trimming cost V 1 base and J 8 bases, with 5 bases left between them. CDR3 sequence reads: CASSYFWGELFF. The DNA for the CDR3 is TGTGCCAGCAGTTACTTCTGGGGGGAGCTGTTTTTT.

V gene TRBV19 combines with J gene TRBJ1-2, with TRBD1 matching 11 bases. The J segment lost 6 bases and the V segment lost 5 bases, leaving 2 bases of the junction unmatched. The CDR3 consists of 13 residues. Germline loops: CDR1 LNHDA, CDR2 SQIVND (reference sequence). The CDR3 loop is CASSEGQGDGYTF. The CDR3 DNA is TGTGCCAGTAGTGAGGGACAGGGGGATGGCTACACCTTC.

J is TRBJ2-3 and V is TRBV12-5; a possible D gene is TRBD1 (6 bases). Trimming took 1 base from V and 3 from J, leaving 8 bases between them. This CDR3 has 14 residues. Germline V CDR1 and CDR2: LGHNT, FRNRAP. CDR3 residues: CASGLGQGTDTQYF. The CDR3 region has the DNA TGTGCTAGTGGTTTGGGGCAGGGGACAGATACGCAGTATTTT.

CDR3 sequence: CASSNPPGQGGPEAFF. CDR3 sequence (DNA): TGTGCCAGCAGTAACCCGCCGGGACAGGGAGGACCTGAAGCTTTCTTT. V usage is TRBV6-8 and J usage is TRBJ1-1; TRBD1 aligns across 9 bases. Per germline, CDR1 MNHGY and CDR2 SAAAGT. The trim removed 5 bases at V and 6 bases at J, leaving 13 bases unmatched. The CDR3 extends over 16 amino acids.